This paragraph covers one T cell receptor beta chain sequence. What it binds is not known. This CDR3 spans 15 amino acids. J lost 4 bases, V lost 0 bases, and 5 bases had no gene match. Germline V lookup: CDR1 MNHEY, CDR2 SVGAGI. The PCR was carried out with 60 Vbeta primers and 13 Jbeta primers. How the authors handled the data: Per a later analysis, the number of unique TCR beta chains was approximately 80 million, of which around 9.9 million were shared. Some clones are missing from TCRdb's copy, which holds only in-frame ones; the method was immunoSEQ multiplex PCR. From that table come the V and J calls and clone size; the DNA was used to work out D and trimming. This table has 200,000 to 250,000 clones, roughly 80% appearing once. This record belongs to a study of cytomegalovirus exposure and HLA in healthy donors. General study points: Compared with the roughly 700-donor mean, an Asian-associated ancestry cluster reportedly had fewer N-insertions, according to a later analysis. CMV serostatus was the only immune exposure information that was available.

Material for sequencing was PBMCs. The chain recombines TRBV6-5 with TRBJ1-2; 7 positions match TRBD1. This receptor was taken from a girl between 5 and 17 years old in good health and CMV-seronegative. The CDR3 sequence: CASSYSKQGTYGYTF. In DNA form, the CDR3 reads TGTGCCAGCAGTTACTCAAAACAGGGGACCTATGGCTACACCTTC.